This entry lists 20 T cell receptor beta chains sequenced from one sample in a study of blood T cell repertoires in COVID-19. Here immunoSEQ multiplex PCR was the method, and the copy in TCRdb shows in-frame clones only, minus some. Among tens of thousands of clones, 87% were seen once, and the ten largest hold under 9%. Source material: peripheral blood. The receptors come from a man in his fifties or sixties with active COVID-19.

This clone was observed once. The chain couples TRBV5-4 to TRBJ2-1; 8 bases fit TRBD1. Germline CDR1 SGHNT, CDR2 YYREEE (reference sequence). V lost 5 bases, J lost 7 bases, and 2 bases stayed unmatched. This CDR3 spans 12 amino acids. CDR3 protein: CASRTGANEQFF. The CDR3 DNA reads as TGTGCCAGCAGGACAGGGGCAAATGAGCAGTTCTTC.

The chain combines TRBV28 with TRBJ2-5; D perhaps matches TRBD1 (6 bases). V was trimmed by 6 bases and J by 1 base, leaving 15 bases between them. CDR3 length equals 15 residues. Germline CDR1 reads MDHEN; CDR2 reads SYDVKM. CDR3 in DNA: TGTGCCAGCAGGGGGTACAGACAGGTCCAAGAGACCCAGTACTTC. The encoded protein is CASRGYRQVQETQYF.

V gene TRBV18 combines with J gene TRBJ2-7; TRBD2 aligns across 12 bases. Germline V gives CDR1 KGHSH, CDR2 LQKENI. V shed 3 bases, J shed 5 bases, and the junction held 11 bases outside the gene matches. This CDR3 is built from 17 residues. The CDR3 DNA reads as TGTGCCAGCTCACCTTCCCTAGCGGGAGGGCGCGGGAACGAGCAGTACTTC. Encoded protein: CASSPSLAGGRGNEQYF. Based on the CDR3 plus reference TRBV18 and TRBJ2-7, the full variable domain is NAGVMQNPRHLVRRRGQEARLRCSPMKGHSHVYWYRQLPEEGLKFMVYLQKENIIDESGMPKERFSAEFPKEGPSILRIQQVVRGDSAAYFCASSPSLAGGRGNEQYFGPGTRLTVT.

The chain employs TRBV7-6 and TRBJ1-2; D gene uncertain. This CDR3 spans 16 amino acids. V was pared by 1 base and J by 7 bases, with 19 bases between. Germline assignment: CDR1 SGHVS and CDR2 FNYEAQ. The CDR3 spells CASSLVLRQEVSGYTF. CDR3 nucleotide sequence: TGTGCCAGCAGCTTAGTATTAAGGCAGGAAGTCTCTGGCTACACCTTC.

In nucleotides, the CDR3 is TGTGCCAGCTCCCCGTGGGCTAGCGGGAAATACAATGAGCAGTTCTTC. Translating it yields CASSPWASGKYNEQFF. The chain combines TRBV2 with TRBJ2-1; 9 bases agree with TRBD2. This CDR3 is built from 16 residues. Looked up from germline, CDR1 is SNHLY and CDR2 is FYNNEI. The J segment lost 4 bases and the V segment lost 8 bases, leaving 12 bases of the junction unmatched.

The rearrangement joins TRBV19 to TRBJ2-7; the match to TRBD1 covers 7 bases. V lost 3 bases to trimming and J lost 4 bases; unmatched junction nucleotides: 6. The CDR3 spans 14 residues. Germline assignment: CDR1 LNHDA and CDR2 SQIVND (reference sequence). This chain's CDR3 is CASSIADRFYEQYF. CDR3 DNA sequence: TGTGCCAGTAGTATTGCGGACAGGTTTTACGAGCAGTACTTC.

The CDR3 is CASSHLAANTGELFF. The CDR3 DNA follows: TGTGCCAGCAGCCATCTAGCGGCGAACACCGGGGAGCTGTTTTTT. The V call is TRBV4-2, the J call TRBJ2-2; 7 positions match TRBD2. Per germline, CDR1 LGHNA and CDR2 YNFKEQ. Unmatched junction bases numbered 1, after V lost 3 bases and J lost 0 bases. The CDR3 has 15 amino acids.

This chain joins TRBV7-6 and TRBJ2-3; TRBD2 aligns across 11 bases. CDR1 SGHVS and CDR2 FNYEAQ come from the germline V gene. After removal of 5 bases from V and 2 bases from J, the junction contained 3 bases not matched to a gene. This CDR3 contains 15 residues. CDR3 sequence (DNA): TGTGCCAGCAGCCCACTAGCGGGGGTCACAGATACGCAGTATTTT. It translates to CASSPLAGVTDTQYF.

The chain recombines TRBV5-1 with TRBJ2-5; the D gene is possibly TRBD2 (6 bases). Trimming took off 4 bases at V and 3 bases at J, with 16 bases between the two ends. The CDR3 consists of 15 residues. Germline-derived CDR1 and CDR2 are SGHRS and YFSETQ. In DNA, the CDR3 is TGCGCCAGCAGCCTGATTCCGGGAGCTAAAGAGACCCAGTACTTC. Its translation: CASSLIPGAKETQYF.

The chain uses TRBV29-1 and TRBJ2-7; a possible D gene is TRBD2 (5 bases). The CDR3 covers 13 residues. Per the germline V gene, CDR1 is SQVTM and CDR2 is ANQGSEA. V lost 6 bases, J lost 3 bases, and 15 bases lay in between. The CDR3 nucleotides are TGCAGCGTCTCCCTCCGTGGGAGCTACGAGCAGTACTTC. Translated, it gives CSVSLRGSYEQYF.

J is TRBJ2-1 and V is TRBV5-1; D remains ambiguous. Trimming took off 0 bases at V and 0 bases at J, with 10 bases between the two ends. The CDR3 is made up of 16 amino acids. Germline CDR1 is SGHRS and CDR2 is YFSETQ. CDR3 bases: TGCGCCAGCAGCTTGGGCACAAGGAGCTCCTACAATGAGCAGTTCTTC. Its translation: CASSLGTRSSYNEQFF.

The CDR3 DNA follows: TGTGCCAGCAGCAAAGCCGGGACAGGGGGAACTGGGGCCAACGTCCTGACTTTC. Translating it yields CASSKAGTGGTGANVLTF. The V gene is TRBV21-1, the J gene TRBJ2-6; the table's D call, TRBD1, was not checked against the DNA. TRBV21-1 is assigned pseudogene status. This CDR3 comprises 18 residues.

This chain links TRBV12-1 with TRBJ2-7; TRBD2 is the table's D call, not checked against the DNA. TRBV12-1 is given as a pseudogene. This CDR3 has 16 amino acids. CDR3 loop: CARLPSSGRIRFEQYF. The DNA for the CDR3 is TGTGCCAGGCTGCCAAGTAGCGGGAGAATTCGATTCGAGCAGTACTTC.

The chain is built from TRBV7-3 and TRBJ2-3; D is perhaps TRBD1 (5 bases). This CDR3 is built from 16 residues. The V end lost 2 bases, the J end lost 0 bases, and 12 bases lay between the germline ends. Germline lookup yields CDR1 SGHTA and CDR2 FQGTGA. The CDR3 sequence: CASSLQAGHSTDTQYF. In DNA, the CDR3 is TGTGCCAGCAGCTTACAAGCAGGGCACAGCACAGATACGCAGTATTTT.

The V call is TRBV4-3, the J call TRBJ2-7, with D possibly matching TRBD1 (8 bases). This CDR3 is 17 amino acids long. V was shortened by 0 bases and J by 3 bases, with 18 bases between the two germline ends. Germline values: CDR1 LGHNA, CDR2 YSLEER. CDR3 loop: CASSQEGGDRRLYEQYF. Written as DNA, the CDR3 is TGCGCCAGCAGCCAAGAAGGGGGGGACAGGCGGCTCTACGAGCAGTACTTC.

This clone came up many times. The V gene is TRBV9, the J gene TRBJ2-4, with TRBD1 as a possible D gene (5 bases). There are 14 residues in the CDR3. Germline V CDR1 and CDR2: SGDLS, YYNGEE. V shed 0 bases and J shed 8 bases, with 12 bases lying between them. The CDR3 spells CASSVEGAQDIQYF. In DNA, the CDR3 is TGTGCCAGCAGCGTAGAAGGGGCGCAGGACATTCAGTACTTC.

This sequence joins TRBV5-1 and TRBJ2-5; 7 bases line up with TRBD1. In germline, CDR1 is SGHRS, CDR2 YFSETQ. V shed 4 bases, J shed 4 bases, and the junction held 7 bases outside the gene matches. This CDR3 has 14 residues. The CDR3, as DNA: TGCGCCAGCAGCGTTAAGGGGGCGGGAGAGACCCAGTACTTC. Translation gives CASSVKGAGETQYF.

V usage is TRBV4-3 and J usage is TRBJ2-7; TRBD2 matches at 8 bases. The CDR3 runs to 16 residues. V lost 1 base, J lost 6 bases, and 11 bases stayed unmatched. Germline V gene data show CDR1 as LGHNA and CDR2 as YSLEER. The CDR3 spells CASSQAGGRAPGEQYF. The CDR3 region has the DNA TGCGCCAGCAGCCAAGCGGGGGGGAGAGCTCCTGGCGAGCAGTACTTC.

The chain uses TRBV27 and TRBJ2-7, with 7 bases fitting TRBD2. Losses at the gene ends were 5 bases for V and 2 bases for J; bases not matched to a gene: 6. The CDR3 covers 14 residues. In germline, CDR1 is MNHEY, CDR2 SMNVEV (reference sequence). Written as DNA, the CDR3 is TGTGCCAGCAGTGGGGGGGACTGGACCTACGAGCAGTACTTC. As protein: CASSGGDWTYEQYF.

The V gene is TRBV2, the J gene TRBJ2-2; a weak D match, TRBD2 (7 bases). V gave up 10 bases and J gave up 5 bases, with 17 bases separating them. The germline V gene encodes CDR1 SNHLY and CDR2 FYNNEI. This CDR3 comprises 14 residues. Here the CDR3 DNA reads TGTGCCACCGCCTGGGGGAGGGGGACCGGGGAGCTGTTTTTT. It specifies CATAWGRGTGELFF.